This TCR beta chain appears in the sequencing data of a study of blood T cell repertoires in COVID-19. Study at large: Specimens from acute and convalescent COVID-19 originated in the United States, Italy and Spain.

The CDR3 spans 14 residues. V lost 1 base and J lost 3; bases outside the gene matches: 0. Germline V CDR1 and CDR2: SGHAT, FQNNGV. Participants were aged about 18 to 100 years from 20 to 30 US areas. Clinical history as reported by participants underpinned cohort assignment. Recovered Cohort 3 donors showed two negative PCRs, clearance, or symptom resolution. Clones were sequenced by immunoSEQ multiplex PCR, and TCRdb holds only the in-frame ones, with some missing. Of 200,000 to 250,000 clones in the sample, about 83% are singletons; the top ten hold 6.8%. The chain recombines TRBV11-2 with TRBJ1-2; 9 nucleotides match TRBD1. Sequenced: PBMCs or T cells enriched from blood (not recorded which). The receptor was derived from a woman between 35 and 50 years old who had recovered from COVID-19. The CDR3 reads CASSLGQGDYGYTF. For the CDR3, the DNA is TGTGCCAGCAGCTTAGGACAGGGGGACTATGGCTACACCTTC.